A selection of T cell receptor beta chains follows, all from one sample in a study. TCRdb fed the 5' RACE reads into MiXCR, producing one record per CDR3 protein. The table records roughly 39,000 distinct CDR3 sequences, approximately 19% of them present only once. Sequencing was performed on naive CD4+ T cells sorted from a lymph node. Source of these receptors: a female donor with breast cancer. The CDR3 runs from the conserved cysteine through the conserved F or W. D genes are given only for firm matches. Clone size is shown for a subset of rows, as once, few, many or a class of expanded clone.

J gene	D gene	V gene	clone size	CDR3 DNA	CDR3 protein
TRBJ1-6	TRBD1	TRBV6-4	many	TGTGCCAGCAGTCGACAGTCCCCCGGGACAGGTTCACCACCCCTCCACTTT	CASSRQSPGTGSPPLHF
TRBJ1-5	.	TRBV7-9	few	TGTGCCAGCAGCCCCGTTGGGAGCAATCAGCCCCAGCATTTT	CASSPVGSNQPQHF
TRBJ2-3	.	TRBV11-3	many	TGTGCCAGCAGCTTAGAGGGCACAGATACGCAGTATTTT	CASSLEGTDTQYF
TRBJ2-1	TRBD2	TRBV6-6	.	TGTGCCAGCAGATACCGCACCGGGACTAGAAGCAGTGAGCAGTTCTTC	CASRYRTGTRSSEQFF
TRBJ1-1	TRBD1	TRBV2	.	TGTGCCAGCAGCGCAGACAGGGAGGCTTTCTTT	CASSADREAFF
TRBJ2-7	TRBD1	TRBV7-2	few	TGTGCCAGCATCAAACAGGGGACCATTTCCTACGAGCAGTACTTC	CASIKQGTISYEQYF
TRBJ2-7	TRBD1	TRBV2	.	TGTGCCAGCAGTCACCCGGGACAGGGAACGAACGAGCAGTACTTC	CASSHPGQGTNEQYF
TRBJ1-1	TRBD1	TRBV5-1	.	TGCGCCAGCGGAAGTGGGGACAGCCGCACCGAAGCTTTCTTT	CASGSGDSRTEAFF
TRBJ2-7	TRBD2	TRBV5-1	many	TGCGCCAGCAGCCCCCAAAGGGGCGGGAGTGTCGACGAGCAGTACTTC	CASSPQRGGSVDEQYF
TRBJ1-1	.	TRBV7-3	.	TGTGCCAGCAGCTTAAACGGCAGGGGAGTAGGGGAAGCTTTCTTT	CASSLNGRGVGEAFF
TRBJ2-2	TRBD1	TRBV5-1	few	TGCGCCAGCTCCGGACAGGTCTCCACCGGGGAGCTGTTTTTT	CASSGQVSTGELFF
TRBJ2-1	.	TRBV7-3	many	TGTGCCAGCAGCTATAATAACGGGAGAGGATGGGAGCAGTTCTTC	CASSYNNGRGWEQFF
TRBJ2-1	TRBD2	TRBV5-1	.	TGCGCCAGCAGCCCCCCGGCGGCTAGCGGAAACAATGAGCAGTGCTTC	CASSPPAASGNNEQCF
TRBJ2-1	.	TRBV4-3	few	TGCGCCAGCAGCCAAGGGGCTTGGGCGTCCGGGACCGCCAATGGCAATGAGCAGTTCTTC	CASSQGAWASGTANGNEQFF
TRBJ2-7	.	TRBV29-1	few	TGCAGCGTTGATAGGGGGAAGGGGTACGAGCAGTACTTC	CSVDRGKGYEQYF
TRBJ1-4	TRBD1	TRBV4-3	many	TGCGCCAGCAGCCCGGGACAGGTCGACGGAAAACTGTTTTTT	CASSPGQVDGKLFF
TRBJ2-2	TRBD1	TRBV2	.	TGTGCCAGCAGGAACAGGGGCGGCACCGGGGAGCTGTTTTTT	CASRNRGGTGELFF
TRBJ2-7	TRBD1	TRBV9	many	TGTGCCAGCAGCTCGGGACAGGGGAGCTCCTACGAGCAGTACTTC	CASSSGQGSSYEQYF
TRBJ1-5	.	TRBV5-1	many	TGCGCCAGCAGCTTGAGCGGCGGGGACAATCAGCCCCAGCATTTT	CASSLSGGDNQPQHF
TRBJ2-1	.	TRBV10-1	few	TGCGCCAGCAGTGAAGGGCCCTGGGGGGCCCCCGAGCAGTTCTTC	CASSEGPWGAPEQFF
TRBJ2-1	.	TRBV5-1	few	TGCGCCAGCAGCTTGCAGGGGTCGGGCAGCAATGAGCAGTTCTTC	CASSLQGSGSNEQFF
TRBJ2-7	TRBD1	TRBV18	few	TGTGCCAGCTCACCCTTGGCTCCTCTGCGGACAGGTGACTACGAGCAGTACTTC	CASSPLAPLRTGDYEQYF
TRBJ2-1	TRBD2	TRBV6-5	few	TGTGCCAGCAGTCCGGGACTAGCGGGAAACAATGAGCAGTTCTTC	CASSPGLAGNNEQFF
TRBJ2-3	.	TRBV4-1	.	TGCGCCAGCAGCAAGGTAGCTTCGGATACGCAGTATTTT	CASSKVASDTQYF
TRBJ1-1	.	TRBV6-1	once	TGTGCCAGCAGCCAGACAGGACCTGAAGCTTTCTTT	CASSQTGPEAFF
TRBJ1-5	TRBD1	TRBV6-1	few	TGTGCCAGCAGTAGAAGTACCGGGACAGATAATAGCAATCAGCCCCAGCATTTT	CASSRSTGTDNSNQPQHF
TRBJ1-5	.	TRBV6-1	few	TGTGCCAGCAGTGAAATGGCAGGGGGCAATCAGCCCCAGCATTTT	CASSEMAGGNQPQHF
TRBJ1-2	.	TRBV7-3	few	TGTGCCAGCAGCTTAAAAGGGGCTGACTATGGCTACACCTTC	CASSLKGADYGYTF
TRBJ2-1	TRBD2	TRBV5-4	once	TGTGCCAGCAGCTCCTACCCTAGCGGGAGAGGCCATGAGCAGTTCTTC	CASSSYPSGRGHEQFF
TRBJ2-3	TRBD2	TRBV6-6	many	TGTGCCAGCAGTAAAATAGCGGGAGATACGCAGTATTTT	CASSKIAGDTQYF
TRBJ1-1	.	TRBV6-5	few	TGTGCCAGCAAGCCAGGGGACACTGAAGCTTTCTTT	CASKPGDTEAFF
TRBJ1-3	.	TRBV12-3/TRBV12-4	.	TGTGCCAGCAGATCACCTGCGCCGGACACCATATATTTT	CASRSPAPDTIYF
TRBJ1-1	.	TRBV20-1	few	TGCAGTGCCCCTAAGGGCCAGGAACGGGGGAATGCTGAAGCTTTCTTT	CSAPKGQERGNAEAFF
TRBJ1-5	.	TRBV27	.	TGTGCCAGCAGTCCACTTAAGGGCAGGGTCTTTTATAGCAATCAGCCCCAGCATTTT	CASSPLKGRVFYSNQPQHF
TRBJ2-7	.	TRBV7-9	many	TGTGCCAGCAGCTTAGTTTCTGGGCACGAGCAGTACTTC	CASSLVSGHEQYF
TRBJ1-1	.	TRBV5-1	once	TGCGCCAGCAGCTTGCAAGTCGGCGTATCGAACACTGAAGCTTGCTTT	CASSLQVGVSNTEACF
TRBJ2-1	.	TRBV9	few	TGTGCCAGCAGCGTGGGGCCCGAAAGGAGCAATGAGCAGTTCTTC	CASSVGPERSNEQFF
TRBJ1-1	.	TRBV2	few	TGTGCCAGCAGTGAAGCTCCCCGGAGGGTAGCTTTCTTT	CASSEAPRRVAFF
TRBJ1-2	.	TRBV20-1	many	TGCAGTGCGGAGGTTCGACAGTCCTATGGCTACACCTTC	CSAEVRQSYGYTF
TRBJ1-1	.	TRBV7-2	.	TGTGCCAGCAGCCGATACAATTTTCGGGAAGCTTTCTTT	CASSRYNFREAFF
TRBJ2-2	.	TRBV12-3/TRBV12-4	many	TGTGCCAGCAGTTCCGAGAGGAGCGCCGGGGAGCTGTTTTTT	CASSSERSAGELFF
TRBJ2-1	.	TRBV6-5	medium-sized	TGTGCCAGCAGTTACTCGCATCCCCCAGAAAACAATGAGCAGTTCTTC	CASSYSHPPENNEQFF
TRBJ2-1	TRBD2	TRBV5-1	many	TGCGCCAGCAGCTCTCGGGGAGGGTATTACAATGAGCAGTTCTTC	CASSSRGGYYNEQFF
TRBJ2-7	.	TRBV7-9	few	TGTGCCAGCAGCTTAGGGGGGGGCAAAGGCGAGCAGTACTTC	CASSLGGGKGEQYF
TRBJ1-5	.	TRBV5-1	many	TGCGCCAGCAGCCCCGACACTGACAGAAATCAGCCCCAGCATTTT	CASSPDTDRNQPQHF
TRBJ2-5	TRBD2	TRBV6-5	few	TGTGCCAGCAGTTACAGTGGCGGGAGAGGTGTGACCCAGTACTTC	CASSYSGGRGVTQYF
TRBJ1-2	.	TRBV28	.	TGTGCCAGCAGTTTGAGAGGGAGTGGGAGGGGCCGGGACTATGGCTACACCTTC	CASSLRGSGRGRDYGYTF
TRBJ1-1	TRBD1	TRBV28	.	TGTGCCAGCGGCGGACAGGGGGGAAACACTGAAGCTTTCTTT	CASGGQGGNTEAFF
TRBJ1-3	.	TRBV5-5	.	TGTGCCAGCAGCTTGGTCCCCTGGATGGGGACTGGAAACACCATATATTTT	CASSLVPWMGTGNTIYF
TRBJ2-5	TRBD2	TRBV7-9	medium-sized	TGTGCCAGCAGCTCGACTAGCCCCCAAGAGACCCAGTACTTC	CASSSTSPQETQYF
TRBJ1-5	TRBD1	TRBV20-1	many	TGCAGTGCTAGGGGTCCGGGACAGGGGTATCAGCCCCAGCATTTT	CSARGPGQGYQPQHF
TRBJ1-3	TRBD1	TRBV25-1	.	TGTGCCAGCACGGACAGGGGGCCAGGAAACACCATATATTTT	CASTDRGPGNTIYF
TRBJ1-2	.	TRBV7-2	few	TGTGCCAGCAGCGTAGACGGTGGATACGGCTACACCTTC	CASSVDGGYGYTF
TRBJ1-2	TRBD1	TRBV5-1	.	TGCGCCAGCAGCCTAGAACGGACAGGGGACAACTATGGCTACACCTTC	CASSLERTGDNYGYTF
TRBJ1-5	TRBD1	TRBV7-2	.	TGTGCCAGCAGCTCAGGACAGGGGGCCAATCAGCCCCAGCATTTT	CASSSGQGANQPQHF
TRBJ2-7	TRBD2	TRBV5-1	.	TGCGCCAGCAGCCAGGGACCTAGCGGAAGATCCTACGAGCAGTACTTC	CASSQGPSGRSYEQYF
TRBJ2-4	.	TRBV5-1	many	TGCGCCAGCAGCCACGACGGGGACATTCAGTACTTC	CASSHDGDIQYF
TRBJ2-2	.	TRBV20-1	few	TGCAGTGCTAGCCCGGACTACGGACTTAACACCGGGGAGCTGTTTTTT	CSASPDYGLNTGELFF
TRBJ1-2	.	TRBV30	few	TGTGCCTGGAGTGTCAGACTGCCTAACTATGGCTACACCTTC	CAWSVRLPNYGYTF
TRBJ1-2	.	TRBV6-1	few	TGTGCCAGCAGTGAACAAGGTTATACGTACTATGGCTACACCTTC	CASSEQGYTYYGYTF